This T cell receptor beta chain was identified in a study of T cells after somatic rescue of genetic block. The CDR3 sequence is 12 residues long. TCRdb keeps only in-frame clones here, not all; method: immunoSEQ multiplex PCR. Of under 150,000 clones listed, just over 90% are singletons. This sequence originates from a woman aged 18-30 years. The genes are TRBV1 and TRBJ1-2. TRBV1 constitutes a pseudogene. The sample consisted of peripheral blood mononuclear cells (PBMCs). CDR3: CTSSQGSYGYTF. The CDR3 DNA reads as TGCACCAGCAGCCAGGGTAGCTATGGCTACACCTTC.